A single T cell receptor beta chain is shown here with its context. TCRdb keeps only in-frame clones here, not all; method: immunoSEQ multiplex PCR. Of 45,000 to 60,000 clones in the sample, around nine tenths were seen once. This sample was taken from a study of PD-L1 blockade in urothelial cancer. Germline values: CDR1 KGHSH, CDR2 LQKENI. V dropped 4 bases and J dropped 4 bases, with 10 bases sitting between them. This CDR3 region has 13 residues. Noted time point: peripheral blood 6 weeks after treatment start. The TCR originated in a man in his fifties or sixties with urothelial cancer. This chain joins TRBV18 and TRBJ1-1; D remains unclear. Sequences were derived from PBMCs, sampled around atezolizumab (anti-PD-L1) treatment. CDR3 in amino acids: CASSRTEGTEAFF. For the CDR3, the DNA is TGTGCCAGCTCACGGACCGAGGGCACTGAAGCTTTCTTT.